Described below is a single T cell receptor (beta chain) sequence and its context. Germline loops: CDR1 SGHNT, CDR2 YYREEE (reference sequence). The length of the CDR3 is 19 residues. The V and J ends lost 4 bases and 4 bases respectively, with 27 bases between them. Study processing details: How many nucleated cells were present was estimated from reference gene primer amplification. Repertoires were generated with immunoSEQ multiplex PCR, while TCRdb's copy carries only in-frame clones and drops some. The DNA was the basis for D and trimming; V, J and clone size are from that table. The top ten clones hold 6.5% to 8.5% of a sample with about 150,000 clones, roughly 90% of them seen once. Participants, 18 to 89 years old, spanned around 25 US areas. Donors of Cohort 3 who recovered were those that had two negative PCRs, clearance, or symptom resolution. This sample stems from a study of blood T cell repertoires in COVID-19. Study in general: In each case, the material was cDNA or gDNA derived from T cells, B-cell-depleted T cells, or PBMCs.

This receptor was obtained from a woman aged 45-60 years who had recovered from COVID-19. The sequenced sample was PBMCs or T cells enriched from blood (not recorded which). The gene calls are TRBV5-4 and TRBJ1-3; D not resolved. CDR3 coding DNA: TGTGCCAGCAGCCCTCTCCCGGGGAGCTCTAGAGTTTACGGAAACACCATATATTTT. Protein product: CASSPLPGSSRVYGNTIYF.